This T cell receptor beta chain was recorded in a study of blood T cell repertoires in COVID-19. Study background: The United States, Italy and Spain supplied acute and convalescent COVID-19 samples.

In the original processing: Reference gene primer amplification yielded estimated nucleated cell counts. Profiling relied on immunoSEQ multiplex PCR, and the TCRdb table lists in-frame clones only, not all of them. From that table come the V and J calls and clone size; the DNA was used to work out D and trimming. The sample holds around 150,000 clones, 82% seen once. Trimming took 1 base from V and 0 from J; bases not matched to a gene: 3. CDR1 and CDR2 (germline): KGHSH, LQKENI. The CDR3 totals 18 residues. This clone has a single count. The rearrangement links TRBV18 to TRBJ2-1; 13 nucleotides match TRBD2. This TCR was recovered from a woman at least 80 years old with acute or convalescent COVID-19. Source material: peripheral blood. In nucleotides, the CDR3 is TGTGCCAGCTCACCACTGGGACTAGCGGGGAACTCCTACAATGAGCAGTTCTTC. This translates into CASSPLGLAGNSYNEQFF.